The clone carrying this TCR beta chain was counted a few times. The antigen remains unidentified. Time point reported: newly diagnosed GD, antithyroid drugs for less than 3 months. The TCR library used RNA extracted from PBMCs. Patients came from an endocrinology department in Xi'an, China. The source of the sample is a study of regulatory T cells in long-lasting Graves disease. Study-level findings and limits: Compared with new cases, persistent Graves' patients showed reduced TCR diversity.

The CDR3 covers 15 residues. V lost 3 bases, J lost 8 bases, and 17 bases lay in between. Arm-PCR with iRepertoire HTBI primers amplified the CDR3 regions for these TCR beta libraries. Each CDR3 protein is one row after TCRdb ran MiXCR on the multiplex PCR reads. The sample has 360,000 or so distinct CDR3 sequences; about a sixth are singletons. The sample also formed part of further work on T cells in Graves' hyperthyroidism and ophthalmopathy.

The source material was peripheral blood mononuclear cells (PBMCs), sampled at new diagnosis, from a patient treated with antithyroid drugs. This clonotype was sampled from a woman younger than 30 with Graves disease. The chain joins TRBV12-3 or TRBV12-4 to TRBJ2-1; weak D call: TRBD2 (7 bases). CDR3 residues: CASSFSRLGGDEQFF. Written as DNA, the CDR3 is TGTGCCAGCAGTTTTAGTCGACTAGGGGGGGATGAGCAGTTCTTC.